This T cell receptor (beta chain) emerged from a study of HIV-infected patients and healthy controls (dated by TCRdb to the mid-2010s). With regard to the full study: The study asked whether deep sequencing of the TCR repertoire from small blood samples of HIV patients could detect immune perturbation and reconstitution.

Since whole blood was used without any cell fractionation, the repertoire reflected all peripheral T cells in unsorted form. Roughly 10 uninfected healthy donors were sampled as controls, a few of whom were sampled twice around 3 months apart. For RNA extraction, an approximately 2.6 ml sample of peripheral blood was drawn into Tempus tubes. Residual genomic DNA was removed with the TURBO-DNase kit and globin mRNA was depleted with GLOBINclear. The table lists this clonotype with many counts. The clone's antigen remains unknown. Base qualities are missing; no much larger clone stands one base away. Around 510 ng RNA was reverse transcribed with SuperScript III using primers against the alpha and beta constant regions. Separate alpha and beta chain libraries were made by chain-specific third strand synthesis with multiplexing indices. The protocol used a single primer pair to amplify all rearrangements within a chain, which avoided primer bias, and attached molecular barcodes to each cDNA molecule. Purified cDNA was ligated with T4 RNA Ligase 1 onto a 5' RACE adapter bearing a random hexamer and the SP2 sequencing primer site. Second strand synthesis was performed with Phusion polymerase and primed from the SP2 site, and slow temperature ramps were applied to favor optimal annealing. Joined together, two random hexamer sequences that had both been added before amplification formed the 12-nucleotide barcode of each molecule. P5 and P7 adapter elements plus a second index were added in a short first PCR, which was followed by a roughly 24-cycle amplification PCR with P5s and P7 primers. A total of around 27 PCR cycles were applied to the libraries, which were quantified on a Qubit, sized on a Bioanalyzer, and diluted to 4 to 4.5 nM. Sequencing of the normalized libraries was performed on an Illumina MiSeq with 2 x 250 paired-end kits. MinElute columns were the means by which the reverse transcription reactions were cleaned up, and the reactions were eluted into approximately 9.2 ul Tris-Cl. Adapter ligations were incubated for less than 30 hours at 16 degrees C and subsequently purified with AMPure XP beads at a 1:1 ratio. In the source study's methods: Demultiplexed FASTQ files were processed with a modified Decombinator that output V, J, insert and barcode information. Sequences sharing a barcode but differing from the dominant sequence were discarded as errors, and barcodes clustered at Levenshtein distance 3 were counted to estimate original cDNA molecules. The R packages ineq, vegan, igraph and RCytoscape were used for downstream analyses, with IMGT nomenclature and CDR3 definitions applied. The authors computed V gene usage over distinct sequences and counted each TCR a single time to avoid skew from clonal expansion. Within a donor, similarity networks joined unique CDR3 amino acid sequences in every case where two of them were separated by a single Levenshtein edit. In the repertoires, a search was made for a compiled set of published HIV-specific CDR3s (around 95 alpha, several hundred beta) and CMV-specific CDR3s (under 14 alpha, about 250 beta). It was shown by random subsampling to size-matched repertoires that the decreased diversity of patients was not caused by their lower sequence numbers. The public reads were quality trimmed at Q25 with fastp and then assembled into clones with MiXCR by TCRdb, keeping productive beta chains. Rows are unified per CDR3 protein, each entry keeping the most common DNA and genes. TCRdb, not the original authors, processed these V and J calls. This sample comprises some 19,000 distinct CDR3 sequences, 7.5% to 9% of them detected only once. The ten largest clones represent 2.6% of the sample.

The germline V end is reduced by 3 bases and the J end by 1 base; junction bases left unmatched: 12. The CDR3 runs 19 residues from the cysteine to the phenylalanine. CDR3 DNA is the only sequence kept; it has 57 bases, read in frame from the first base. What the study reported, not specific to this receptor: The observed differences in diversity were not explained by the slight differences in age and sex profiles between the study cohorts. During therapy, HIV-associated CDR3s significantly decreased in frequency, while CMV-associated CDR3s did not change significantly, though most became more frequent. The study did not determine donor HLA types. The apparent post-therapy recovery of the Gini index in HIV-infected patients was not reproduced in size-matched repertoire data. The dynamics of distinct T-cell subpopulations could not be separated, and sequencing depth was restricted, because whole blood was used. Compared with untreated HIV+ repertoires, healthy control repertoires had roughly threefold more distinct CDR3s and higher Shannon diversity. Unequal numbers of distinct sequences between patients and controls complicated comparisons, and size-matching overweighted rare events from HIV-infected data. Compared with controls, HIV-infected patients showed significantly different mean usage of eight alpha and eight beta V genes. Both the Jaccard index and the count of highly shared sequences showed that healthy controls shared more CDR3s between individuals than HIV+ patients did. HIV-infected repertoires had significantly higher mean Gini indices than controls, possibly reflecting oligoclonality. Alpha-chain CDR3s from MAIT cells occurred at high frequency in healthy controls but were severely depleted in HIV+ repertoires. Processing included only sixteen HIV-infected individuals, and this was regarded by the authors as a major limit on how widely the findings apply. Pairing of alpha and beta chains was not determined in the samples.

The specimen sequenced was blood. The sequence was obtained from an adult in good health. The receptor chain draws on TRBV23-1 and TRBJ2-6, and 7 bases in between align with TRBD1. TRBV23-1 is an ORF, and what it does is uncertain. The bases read TGCGCCAGCAGTCAGGACAGGCCGCAGCCTAAATCTGGGGCCAACGTCCTGACTTTC. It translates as CASSQDRPQPKSGANVLTF.